Listed here are 11 T cell receptor beta chains from one sample, sequenced in a study of T cells in Graves' hyperthyroidism and ophthalmopathy. RNA transcripts served as the template for amplifying TCR beta CDR3 regions. HTBI primers were employed in a first-round RT-PCR of the TCR CDR3. In TCRdb, the multiplex PCR reads were re-called with MiXCR into one record per CDR3 protein. The profile shows 450,000 to 700,000 distinct CDR3 sequences, around 42% of them singletons. The sequencing sample was made of peripheral blood or thyroid tissue (not recorded which). The receptors originated from an adult woman with Graves' disease, either hyperthyroidism or ophthalmopathy (not recorded which).

Only a few counts were recorded for this clonotype. A read error may be the cause here, since a much bigger clone is one base away. The rearrangement uses TRBV10-3 and TRBJ1-4, with D unclear. Trimming shortened V by 5 bases and J by 6 bases, and 16 bases separated the two germline ends. The CDR3 length is 15 residues. Germline CDR1 reads ENHRY; CDR2 reads SYGVKD. CDR3: CAISHLRRVHEKLFF. For the CDR3, the DNA is TGTGCCATCAGTCACCTGAGGAGGGTACATGAAAAACTGTTTTTT.

The gene calls are TRBV12-3 or TRBV12-4 and TRBJ2-7, with 13 nucleotides matching TRBD2. V gave up 1 base and J gave up 4 bases; unmatched junction bases: 1. This CDR3 is 15 amino acids long. The CDR3 loop reads CASSLGGLAGYEQYF. The CDR3 DNA reads as TGTGCCAGCAGTTTAGGGGGACTAGCGGGGTACGAGCAGTACTTC.

Turning to this clonotype: A read error is likely, as this CDR3 ends without the conserved phenylalanine or tryptophan. The DNA is omitted, as the CDR3 cannot be located on it reliably, and the CDR3 follows TCRdb's listing. V usage is TRBV2 and J usage is TRBJ2-5; the D call TRBD2 from the table was never checked on the DNA. The germline gives CDR1 SNHLY, CDR2 FYNNEI. From its first to its last residue, the CDR3 has 10 amino acids. CDR3 in amino acids: CARQRRVSYT.

This clonotype has at least ten counts. This chain uses TRBV9 with TRBJ2-7; 14 nucleotides match TRBD2. The CDR3 length is 15 residues. The germline V gene has CDR1 SGDLS and CDR2 YYNGEE. With 3 bases clipped from V and 5 bases from J, the junction kept 4 bases outside the gene matches. The CDR3 nucleotides are TGTGCCAGCAGCGCTGGGGGACTAGCGGGAGACGAGCAGTACTTC. The encoded protein is CASSAGGLAGDEQYF.

This clonotype came up many times. The CDR3 here is CASSELAGFYEQYF. The CDR3 nucleotides read TGTGCCAGCAGTGAACTAGCGGGTTTCTACGAGCAGTACTTC. The chain combines TRBV2 with TRBJ2-7, with 8 bases aligning to TRBD2. CDR1 and CDR2 from the germline V gene are SNHLY and FYNNEI. The CDR3 has 14 amino acids. Trimming took 2 bases from V and 3 from J; bases not matched to a gene: 3.

This clonotype has at least ten counts. V usage is TRBV3-1 and J usage is TRBJ2-1; 9 positions agree with TRBD2. Germline CDR1 reads LGHDT; CDR2 reads YNNKEL (reference sequence). The CDR3 length is 17 residues. V gave up 1 base and J gave up 4 bases; unmatched junction bases: 8. The CDR3 nucleotides are TGTGCCAGCAGCCAAGGACTAGCGGAGATCAAATACAATGAGCAGTTCTTC. Residues: CASSQGLAEIKYNEQFF.

This clonotype was counted a single time. The chain links TRBV29-1 to TRBJ2-7, with 7 nucleotides matching TRBD1. The CDR3 is made up of 14 amino acids. J lost 3 bases, V lost 3 bases, and 8 bases had no gene match. Germline lookup yields CDR1 SQVTM and CDR2 ANQGSEA. CDR3 in DNA: TGCAGCGTTGAGAGGGGGCCGCGATACTACGAGCAGTACTTC. Its translation: CSVERGPRYYEQYF.

This clonotype has more than one count but fewer than ten. This chain links TRBV6-5 with TRBJ2-1; 12 bases agree with TRBD2. CDR1 is MNHEY, CDR2 SVGAGI, per germline. V lost 5 bases to trimming and J lost 8 bases; unmatched junction nucleotides: 7. The CDR3 contains 15 residues. CDR3 region: CASSLKLAGGDEQFF. Here the CDR3 DNA reads TGTGCCAGCAGTCTAAAACTAGCGGGAGGTGATGAGCAGTTCTTC.

This clonotype was recorded at least ten times. V is TRBV2 and J is TRBJ1-2; TRBD1 aligns across 8 bases. The CDR3 has 15 amino acids. Germline-derived CDR1 and CDR2 are SNHLY and FYNNEI. V trimming: 2 bases; J trimming: 2 bases; junction bases outside the gene matches: 4. CDR3 sequence reads: CASSERQGSNYGYTF. The CDR3 coding sequence is TGTGCCAGCAGTGAAAGACAGGGGTCCAACTATGGCTACACCTTC.

V and J are TRBV29-1 and TRBJ2-2; 11 bases line up with TRBD2. CDR1 and CDR2 from the germline V gene are SQVTM and ANQGSEA. The CDR3 has 15 residues. The J segment lost 3 bases and the V segment lost 4 bases, leaving 4 bases of the junction unmatched. DNA of the CDR3: TGCAGCGTTGTAGCGGGAGGGCCGTACACCGGGGAGCTGTTTTTT. Its translation is CSVVAGGPYTGELFF.

The chain joins TRBV7-2 to TRBJ1-1; TRBD1 agrees at 8 bases. Unmatched junction bases numbered 8, after V lost 5 bases and J lost 6 bases. The CDR3 runs to 14 residues. Germline values: CDR1 SGHTA, CDR2 FQGNSA. In DNA form, the CDR3 reads TGTGCCAGCAGCCCTCAGGACAGGGTACCTGAAGCTTTCTTT. Protein sequence: CASSPQDRVPEAFF.